The 18 T cell receptor beta chains presented below share a single source sample, sequenced in a study of T-cell memory formation after mild COVID-19. MiXCR, applied by TCRdb to the 5' RACE reads, yields one record per CDR3 protein. The sample gives around 470,000 distinct CDR3 sequences, over 15% of which show up once; roughly 8% is in the top ten. The specimen sequenced was PBMCs or a T cell subset sorted from them (not recorded which). The receptors here all came from an adult woman who had mild COVID-19 (a few samples of this study predate the infection). Cell type and time point are not known.

A note on this clonotype: A junction boundary mismatches the germline segment, possibly from a read error. This rearrangement joins TRBV5-5 to TRBJ2-1; no clear D gene. CDR3 size: 11 residues. The germline gives CDR1 SGHKS, CDR2 YYEKEE (reference sequence). In nucleotides, the CDR3 is TGTGCCAGCAGCTTGGGTTTGAGAGTTAGCTTC. This gives the protein CASSLGLRVSF.

This chain uses TRBV11-3 with TRBJ2-1; D may be TRBD1 (6 bases). Germline values: CDR1 SGHNT, CDR2 YENEEA. There are 15 residues in the CDR3. V gave up 0 bases and J gave up 6 bases, with 12 bases separating them. The chain's CDR3 is CASSLEQWTVNEQFF. CDR3 bases: TGTGCCAGCAGCTTAGAACAATGGACAGTCAATGAGCAGTTCTTC.

This chain links TRBV5-4 with TRBJ2-3; 10 positions match TRBD1. The germline gives CDR1 SGHNT, CDR2 YYREEE (reference sequence). After removal of 4 bases from V and 3 bases from J, the junction contained 5 bases not matched to a gene. The CDR3 consists of 15 residues. The CDR3 coding sequence is TGTGCCAGCAGCGAAGACAGGGGGCGAACAGATACGCAGTATTTT. Translation gives CASSEDRGRTDTQYF.

This chain links TRBV12-3 or TRBV12-4 with TRBJ1-1; D is undetermined. This CDR3 has 15 residues. V dropped 6 bases and J dropped 3 bases, with 17 bases sitting between them. Written as DNA, the CDR3 is TGTGCCAGCAGCCCCTCGGGTGAGCCAGACACTGAAGCTTTCTTT. Amino acid sequence: CASSPSGEPDTEAFF.

V is TRBV5-1 and J is TRBJ1-5; D not resolved. CDR3 length: 15 residues. V lost 3 bases and J lost 0, with 10 bases in between. The germline V gene has CDR1 SGHRS and CDR2 YFSETQ. CDR3 nucleotide sequence: TGCGCCAGCAGCTCCGTTGGCGGTAGCAATCAGCCCCAGCATTTT. Amino acid sequence: CASSSVGGSNQPQHF.

This clonotype was observed a handful of times. The genes are TRBV5-6 and TRBJ2-5, with D maybe TRBD2 (5 bases). The CDR3 length is 15 residues. V was cut by 1 base and J by 2 bases, with 12 bases left in between. The germline gives CDR1 SGHDT, CDR2 YYEEEE. The CDR3, as DNA: TGTGCCAGCAGCTTGTTTGGACTGATTCAAGAGACCCAGTACTTC. Translating it yields CASSLFGLIQETQYF.

This rearrangement joins TRBV12-3 or TRBV12-4 to TRBJ1-3; 8 bases agree with TRBD1. V shed 5 bases and J 14 bases; nucleotides not matched to a gene: 11. This CDR3 spans 13 amino acids. In DNA, the CDR3 is TGTGCCAGCAGTCGGGGACAGGTACCCCATTTATATTTT. Translation gives CASSRGQVPHLYF.

The chain couples TRBV4-2 to TRBJ1-2, with D unclear. This CDR3 is built from 16 residues. Germline V CDR1 and CDR2: LGHNA, YNFKEQ. V was trimmed by 4 bases and J by 3 bases, leaving 18 bases between them. The CDR3 loop reads CASSRDRAAEYYGYTF. CDR3 bases: TGTGCCAGCAGCCGAGACCGGGCAGCCGAATACTATGGCTACACCTTC.

This clonotype occurred once. The rearrangement joins TRBV5-6 to TRBJ2-7, with TRBD1 matching over 10 bases. Germline V lookup: CDR1 SGHDT, CDR2 YYEEEE. V lost 1 base and J lost 5; bases outside the gene matches: 6. CDR3 length: 15 amino acids. CDR3 amino acids: CASSLIRTGGHEQYF. CDR3 nucleotide sequence: TGTGCCAGCAGCTTGATACGGACAGGGGGGCACGAGCAGTACTTC. Using reference TRBV5-6 and TRBJ2-7 for the parts outside the CDR3, the full variable domain is DAGVTQSPTHLIKTRGQQVTLRCSPKSGHDTVSWYQQALGQGPQFIFQYYEEEERQRGNFPDRFSGHQFPNYSSELNVNALLLGDSALYLCASSLIRTGGHEQYFGPGTRLTVT.

V and J are TRBV27 and TRBJ2-7, with TRBD1 matching 10 bases. The CDR3 covers 13 residues. Germline V gene data show CDR1 as MNHEY and CDR2 as SMNVEV (reference sequence). The trim removed 5 bases at V and 6 bases at J, leaving 4 bases unmatched. CDR3 residues: CASSLWTGGEQYF. The CDR3 nucleotides are TGTGCCAGCAGTCTCTGGACAGGGGGCGAGCAGTACTTC.

This clonotype turned up a few times. The V call is TRBV9, the J call TRBJ2-1; a weak D match, TRBD2 (6 bases). Trimming took off 3 bases at V and 7 bases at J, with 11 bases between the two ends. The CDR3 loop spans 13 amino acids. Germline V gene data show CDR1 as SGDLS and CDR2 as YYNGEE. CDR3 protein: CASSADYPNEQFF. The CDR3 coding sequence is TGTGCCAGCAGCGCGGACTACCCAAATGAGCAGTTCTTC.

The chain employs TRBV12-3 or TRBV12-4 and TRBJ1-1; the match to TRBD1 covers 9 bases. This CDR3 has 15 residues. J was trimmed by 4 bases and V by 3 bases; bases with no gene match: 6. Here the CDR3 reads CASSFQDRGTTEAFF. CDR3 DNA: TGTGCCAGCAGTTTTCAGGACAGGGGAACCACTGAAGCTTTCTTT.

The rearrangement joins TRBV5-1 to TRBJ2-7; D gene unclear. The germline V gene encodes CDR1 SGHRS and CDR2 YFSETQ. The length of the CDR3 is 15 residues. The germline V and J ends were trimmed by 6 bases and 0 bases, with 16 bases remaining between them. CDR3 bases: TGCGCCAGCACTACCGGGCCACTGAGCTCCTACGAGCAGTACTTC. Its translation is CASTTGPLSSYEQYF.

The CDR3 spells CASSLDRVGVDGYTF. The CDR3 nucleotides are TGTGCCAGCAGCTTAGATCGAGTAGGGGTCGATGGCTACACCTTC. The V call is TRBV7-9, the J call TRBJ1-2; a possible D gene is TRBD1 (5 bases). Trimming took 1 base from V and 6 from J, leaving 15 bases between them. Germline-derived CDR1 and CDR2 are SEHNR and FQNEAQ (reference sequence). This CDR3 region has 15 residues.

This clonotype showed up many times. J is TRBJ2-3 and V is TRBV18; D is unclear. Germline V lookup: CDR1 KGHSH, CDR2 LQKENI. Trimming left V 3 bases short and J 5 bases short, with 15 bases between. The CDR3 has 15 amino acids. CDR3 protein: CASSPNRASRDTQYF. The CDR3 bases are TGTGCCAGCTCACCGAACCGGGCATCTAGAGATACGCAGTATTTT.

V gene TRBV12-3 or TRBV12-4 combines with J gene TRBJ1-5, with D unresolved. Trimming stripped 10 bases from V and 5 bases from J, with 9 bases between. The CDR3 runs to 11 residues. The CDR3, as DNA: TGTGCCATCGGTAGGGATCAGCCCCAGCATTTT. Its protein is CAIGRDQPQHF.

This clonotype has only a few counts. This chain joins TRBV7-3 and TRBJ2-1; TRBD2 matches 9 bases. The CDR3 is 15 amino acids. Germline V CDR1 and CDR2: SGHTA, FQGTGA. The V segment lost 3 bases and the J segment 8 bases; nucleotides outside the gene matches: 8. In DNA form, the CDR3 reads TGTGCCAGCAGCTTTGCGGGACTAGCACGCGATGAGCAGTTCTTC. It is translated as CASSFAGLARDEQFF.

This clonotype was seen many times. The gene calls are TRBV6-1 and TRBJ2-7, with TRBD1 matching over 7 bases. Trimming at V came to 7 bases and at J to 3 bases, leaving 15 bases not matched to a gene. The CDR3 runs 16 residues. Germline CDR1 MNHNS, CDR2 SASEGT. The CDR3 loop is CASMFDHRGGNYEQYF. As DNA, the CDR3 is TGTGCCAGCATGTTCGATCACAGGGGTGGAAACTACGAGCAGTACTTC.